The rows below give T cell receptor beta chains drawn from one sample of a study of cytomegalovirus exposure and HLA in healthy donors. Generated by immunoSEQ multiplex PCR, the TCRdb table keeps only in-frame clones and is missing some. This sample has some 120,000 clones, with approximately 80% found just once. The sample taken for sequencing was PBMCs. The receptors originated from a human donor in good health. Both conserved end residues are part of each CDR3. The D gene is left open where the match is weak. Not every row has a clone size; where given, it reads once, few, many or a size class.

TRBJ1-3 TRBV7-2 . . CASSLGGLSGNTIYF TGTGCCAGCAGCTTAGGGGGGCTCTCTGGAAACACCATATATTTT
TRBJ2-7 TRBV4-2 . . CASSHPPDGEQYF TGTGCCAGCAGCCACCCCCCTGACGGGGAGCAGTACTTC
TRBJ2-7 TRBV4-3 . . CASSPRDTSYEQYF TGCGCCAGCAGCCCCCGGGACACCTCCTACGAGCAGTACTTC
TRBJ2-1 TRBV25-1 . . CASSELLGRQFF TGTGCCAGCAGTGAGTTATTAGGGAGGCAGTTCTTC
TRBJ2-2 TRBV11-1 . . CASGSGRYTGELFF TGTGCCAGCGGTTCAGGGAGGTACACCGGGGAGCTGTTTTTT
TRBJ2-2 TRBV25-1 . . CASMARAGVAGELFF TGTGCCAGCATGGCGAGGGCAGGGGTGGCCGGGGAGCTGTTTTTT
TRBJ2-6 TRBV6-7 . . CASSRREQGPGANVLTF TGTGCCAGCAGTCGACGAGAACAGGGACCTGGGGCCAACGTCCTGACTTTC
TRBJ2-1 TRBV11-2 . . CASSLERLAGAGEQFF TGTGCCAGCAGCTTAGAAAGACTCGCGGGGGCGGGGGAGCAGTTCTTC
TRBJ2-1 TRBV10-2 TRBD2 once CASGRLAGGPSYNEQFF TGCGCCAGCGGGAGACTAGCGGGGGGGCCCTCCTACAATGAGCAGTTCTTC
TRBJ2-7 TRBV6-6 . . CASGWTQSSYEQYF TGTGCCAGCGGGTGGACACAGAGCTCCTACGAGCAGTACTTC
TRBJ2-1 TRBV7-9 TRBD2 . CASSPLLGGARGEQFF TGTGCCAGCAGCCCCCTTCTCGGGGGGGCCCGAGGTGAGCAGTTCTTC
TRBJ2-1 TRBV27 TRBD2 . CASSQTGGLYNEQFF TGTGCCAGCAGTCAAACGGGGGGGCTCTACAATGAGCAGTTCTTC
TRBJ2-1 TRBV5-1 . . CASSLPGQRFYNEQFF TGCGCCAGCAGCTTGCCGGGTCAGAGATTTTACAATGAGCAGTTCTTC
TRBJ1-1 TRBV10-1 . . CASSESGQRKAFF TGCGCCAGCAGTGAGAGTGGGCAGAGAAAAGCTTTCTTT
TRBJ1-6 TRBV4-1 . . CASSQEGAGLNNSPLHF TGCGCCAGCAGCCAAGAAGGTGCGGGACTGAATAATTCACCCCTCCACTTT
TRBJ2-7 TRBV27 . once CASSLSPRGFVEQYF TGTGCCAGCAGTTTATCCCCAAGGGGCTTCGTCGAGCAGTACTTC
TRBJ1-6 TRBV5-1 TRBD1 . CASSLTGFYNSPLHF TGTGCCAGCAGCTTGACAGGGTTCTATAATTCACCCCTCCACTTT
TRBJ1-1 TRBV11-2 . . CASTGPTEAFF TGTGCCAGCACCGGTCCGACTGAAGCTTTCTTT
TRBJ2-3 TRBV7-6 . . CASSLRGARGTDTQYF TGTGCCAGCAGCTTACGCGGAGCTCGGGGGACAGATACGCAGTATTTT
TRBJ2-2 TRBV7-9 . . CASSFLGDTGELFF TGTGCCAGCAGCTTCCTGGGCGACACCGGGGAGCTGTTTTTT
TRBJ2-7 TRBV25-1 . . CASTDRRGGEQYF TGTGCCAGCACCGATCGGAGGGGAGGCGAGCAGTACTTC
TRBJ2-7 TRBV19 TRBD2 . CASSIGTSGDVFSSYEQYF TGTGCCAGTAGTATAGGGACTAGCGGGGATGTGTTCAGCTCCTACGAGCAGTACTTC